The entry below describes one TCR beta chain. From germline, CDR1 is LNHDA and CDR2 SQIVND (reference sequence). Trimming took 5 bases from V and 8 from J; bases not matched to a gene: 14. The CDR3 sequence is 15 residues long. Data came from immunoSEQ multiplex PCR; TCRdb stores just in-frame clones and leaves some out. The sample lists about 200,000 clones; 80% were seen once. This entry is derived from a study of blood T cell repertoires in COVID-19. Sample: peripheral blood. This chain uses TRBV19 with TRBJ1-1, with 7 positions matching TRBD1. The clonotype was recovered from a woman between 70 and 85 years old with acute or convalescent COVID-19. This chain's CDR3 is CASSVYGTVREEAFF. CDR3 coding DNA: TGTGCCAGTAGTGTGTACGGGACAGTCAGGGAAGAAGCTTTCTTT.